The present T cell receptor (beta chain) was sequenced within a study of shared T cell receptors in the human thymus. This CDR3 has 17 residues. Germline lookup yields CDR1 MDHEN and CDR2 SYDVKM. V was pared by 4 bases and J by 5 bases, with 12 bases of the junction left unmatched. Sequencing was performed with immunoSEQ multiplex PCR; in TCRdb, only in-frame clones are kept and a portion is missing. The sample has around 730,000 clones, approximately 85% seen once. The same sample was also used in a study of human thymus T cells. Turning to that study: Samples came from healthy Finnish infants during open corrective cardiac surgery. Corrective cardiac surgery supplied the resected thymus tissue.

V gene TRBV28 combines with J gene TRBJ2-1, with TRBD1 identical over 9 bases. The sequenced material came from thymocytes. This receptor was identified in a girl in the first two years of life with a congenital heart defect. This chain's CDR3 is CASSSQTGTGPNNEQFF. The CDR3 bases are TGTGCCAGCAGTTCACAAACCGGGACAGGGCCGAACAATGAGCAGTTCTTC. Full variable domain (rest looked up from reference TRBV28 and TRBJ2-1): DVKVTQSSRYLVKRTGEKVFLECVQDMDHENMFWYRQDPGLGLRLIYFSYDVKMKEKGDIPEGYSVSREKKERFSLILESASTNQTSMYLCASSSQTGTGPNNEQFFGPGTRLTVL.